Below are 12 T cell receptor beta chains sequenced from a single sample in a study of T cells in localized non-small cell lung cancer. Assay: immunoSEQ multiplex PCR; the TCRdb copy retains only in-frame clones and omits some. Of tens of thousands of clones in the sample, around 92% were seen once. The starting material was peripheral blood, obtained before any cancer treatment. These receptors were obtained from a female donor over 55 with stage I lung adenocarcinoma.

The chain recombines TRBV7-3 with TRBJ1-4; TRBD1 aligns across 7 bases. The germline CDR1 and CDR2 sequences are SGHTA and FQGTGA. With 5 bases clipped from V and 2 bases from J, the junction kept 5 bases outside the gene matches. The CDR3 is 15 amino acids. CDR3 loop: CASSQRGPTNEKLFF. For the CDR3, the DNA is TGTGCCAGCAGCCAGAGGGGGCCTACTAATGAAAAACTGTTTTTT.

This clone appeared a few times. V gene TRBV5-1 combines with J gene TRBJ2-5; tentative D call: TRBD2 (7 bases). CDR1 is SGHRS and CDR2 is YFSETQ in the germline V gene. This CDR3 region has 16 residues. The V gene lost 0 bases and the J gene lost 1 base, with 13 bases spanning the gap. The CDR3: CASSLDGGGPQETQYF. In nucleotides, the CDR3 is TGCGCCAGCAGCTTGGATGGGGGGGGCCCCCAAGAGACCCAGTACTTC.

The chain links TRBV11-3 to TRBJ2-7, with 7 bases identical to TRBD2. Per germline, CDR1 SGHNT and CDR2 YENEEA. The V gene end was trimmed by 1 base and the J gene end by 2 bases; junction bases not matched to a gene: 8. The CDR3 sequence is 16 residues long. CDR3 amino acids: CASSLAPAGGTYEQYF. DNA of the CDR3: TGTGCCAGCAGCTTAGCTCCGGCCGGGGGGACCTACGAGCAGTACTTC.

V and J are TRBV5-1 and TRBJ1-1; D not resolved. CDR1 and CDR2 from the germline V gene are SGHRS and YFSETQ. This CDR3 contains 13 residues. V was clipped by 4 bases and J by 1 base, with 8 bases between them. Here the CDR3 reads CASSLQRNTEAFF. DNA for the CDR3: TGCGCCAGCAGCCTGCAGAGGAACACTGAAGCTTTCTTT.

The CDR3 is CASTDKGGLNYGYTF. DNA of the CDR3: TGCGCCAGCACCGATAAAGGGGGTTTAAACTATGGCTACACCTTC. This rearrangement joins TRBV5-1 to TRBJ1-2; D is perhaps TRBD1 (6 bases). Trimming cost V 6 bases and J 2 bases, with 17 bases left between them. Germline V CDR1 and CDR2: SGHRS, YFSETQ. The CDR3 sequence is 15 residues long.

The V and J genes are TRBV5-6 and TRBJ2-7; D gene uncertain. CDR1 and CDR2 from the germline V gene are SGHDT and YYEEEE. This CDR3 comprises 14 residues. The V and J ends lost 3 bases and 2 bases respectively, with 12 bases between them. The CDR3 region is CASSSVGSAYEQYF. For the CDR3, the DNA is TGTGCCAGCAGCTCGGTGGGGTCAGCCTACGAGCAGTACTTC. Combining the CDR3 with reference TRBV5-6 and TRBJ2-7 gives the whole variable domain DAGVTQSPTHLIKTRGQQVTLRCSPKSGHDTVSWYQQALGQGPQFIFQYYEEEERQRGNFPDRFSGHQFPNYSSELNVNALLLGDSALYLCASSSVGSAYEQYFGPGTRLTVT.

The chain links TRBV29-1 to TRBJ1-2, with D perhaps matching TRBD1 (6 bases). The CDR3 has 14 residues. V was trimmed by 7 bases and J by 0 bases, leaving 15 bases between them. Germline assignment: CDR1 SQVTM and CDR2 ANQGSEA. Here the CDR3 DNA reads TGCAGCGCCGAGCCAGGGGCGACTAACTATGGCTACACCTTC. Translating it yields CSAEPGATNYGYTF.

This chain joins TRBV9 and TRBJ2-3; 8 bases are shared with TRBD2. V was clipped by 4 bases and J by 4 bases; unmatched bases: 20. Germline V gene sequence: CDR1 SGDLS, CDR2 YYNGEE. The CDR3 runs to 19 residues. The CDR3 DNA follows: TGTGCCAGCAGCACCCCGGGGGGGTCGCGGGGGTCGATCGCAGATACGCAGTATTTT. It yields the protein CASSTPGGSRGSIADTQYF.

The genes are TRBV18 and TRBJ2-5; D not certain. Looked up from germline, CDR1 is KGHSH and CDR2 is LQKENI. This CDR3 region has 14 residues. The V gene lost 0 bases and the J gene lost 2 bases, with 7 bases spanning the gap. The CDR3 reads CASSPPNSQETQYF. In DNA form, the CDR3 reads TGTGCCAGCTCACCACCGAACAGTCAAGAGACCCAGTACTTC.

The CDR3 DNA sequence: TGTGCCTGGAGTGTGCTCGTCAAAGGGGGCGGGGGTACCAATGAGCAGTTCTTC. Translated: CAWSVLVKGGGGTNEQFF. The chain couples TRBV30 to TRBJ2-1; D is perhaps TRBD1 or TRBD2 (7 bases each). Trimming removed 0 bases from V and 6 bases from J, with 24 bases in between. The CDR3 is 18 residues long. Germline assignment: CDR1 GTSNPN and CDR2 SVGIG (reference sequence).

The CDR3 DNA is TGTGCCAGCAGCTTGGCAGGACAGTGGGGCTCTGGAAACACCATATATTTT. Amino acid sequence: CASSLAGQWGSGNTIYF. The chain has TRBV5-4 and TRBJ1-3, with TRBD1 as a possible D gene (6 bases). CDR1 is SGHNT and CDR2 is YYREEE in the germline V gene (reference sequence). The CDR3 runs to 17 residues. With 0 bases removed from V and 0 bases from J, the gap between germline ends came to 13 bases.

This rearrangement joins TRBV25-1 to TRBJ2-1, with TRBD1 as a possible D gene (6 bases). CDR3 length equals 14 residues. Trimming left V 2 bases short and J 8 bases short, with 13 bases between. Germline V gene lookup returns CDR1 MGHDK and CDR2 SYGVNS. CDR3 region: CASSEQQGKHEQFF. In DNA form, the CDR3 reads TGTGCCAGCAGTGAACAACAGGGAAAGCATGAGCAGTTCTTC.